The T cell receptor (beta chain) described here comes from a study of CD8+CD57+ T cells in acquired aplastic anemia. Background on the study: Mean yield of DNA from sorted CD4+ and CD8+ cells was roughly 3.2 ug.

Points from the study as a whole: Overlapping CD8+ CDR3 repertoires of patients and controls contained around 31 shared sequences.

About this clonotype itself: The target antigen is unknown.

According to the study, genomic DNA was the template for TCR beta VDJ and CDR3 profiling. One entry per CDR3 protein results from TCRdb running MiXCR on the reads. This sample has about 210,000 distinct CDR3 sequences; roughly 35% occur once, and the top ten carry 1.1%. The V segment lost 1 base and the J segment 8 bases; nucleotides outside the gene matches: 14. CDR1 and CDR2 (germline): DFQATT, SNEGSKA (reference sequence). The CDR3 length is 17 residues. Sequenced: sorted CD4+, CD8+, or CD8+CD57+ T cells (not recorded which) from PBMCs. The rearrangement joins TRBV20-1 to TRBJ2-1, with TRBD2 matching over 10 bases. The receptor was derived from a human donor in good health, serving as a control. The CDR3: CSARAVSASGGYDEQFF. DNA of the CDR3: TGCAGTGCTAGAGCCGTGTCCGCTAGCGGGGGTTACGATGAGCAGTTCTTC.